This TCR beta chain is drawn from a study of blood T cell repertoires in COVID-19 (dated by TCRdb to the early 2020s). Regarding the complete study: Samples covering the acute and convalescent phases of COVID-19 were provided by collaborators in the United States, Italy and Spain. The samples were drawn from two sources: the first 160 participants of the ongoing ImmuneRACE study, and 1,200 or so subjects contributed by 6 global collaborators. The prospective study material was composed of cDNA or gDNA derived from T cells, B-cell-depleted T cells, or PBMCs. The repertoires were released in a freely available public database intended as a resource for research on the immune response to SARS-CoV-2. Deeply sampled blood TCRbeta repertoires from subjects exposed to, actively infected with, or recovered from COVID-19 were included in the dataset. Where HLA class I and class II types were available, the types were taken from metadata supplied by the sample provider, not from assay-based typing. Sample metadata almost always included a de-identified subject ID, COVID-19 status, age in years and sex.

In regard to this clone: What antigen it recognizes has not been identified. No clone much larger than this one lies a single base away; base qualities are absent.

Study-wide findings and limitations: How much clinical and demographic metadata was included differed by source and by participant, and the metadata was provided uncurated.

Each collaborating institution followed its own protocols to collect whole blood in K2EDTA tubes. Collaborator samples were shipped for TCRbeta analysis as frozen whole blood, isolated PBMCs, or DNA extracted from either sample type. TCRbeta CDR3 regions were amplified from genomic DNA by means of the immunoSEQ Assay, a bias-controlled multiplex PCR. Turning to the authors' computational methods: The number of nucleated cells in each sample was estimated from the amplification of reference gene primers within the assay. To quantify the absolute abundance of each unique TCRbeta CDR3 rearrangement, sequence reads were collapsed and filtered. For each sample, productive Simpson clonality was calculated by taking the square root of Simpson's diversity index across productive rearrangements. TCRdb carries this immuneACCESS record with in-frame sequences only. Its versions omit some clonotypes, under half of them owing to an unresolved V gene in the studies checked, with the rest unexplained. V and J calls and clone size are as listed in that table; D and trimming were resolved from the DNA. This sample comprises about 120,000 clones, 79% of them detected only once. The ten largest clones add up to 30% to 45% of the sample.

According to the germline V gene (reference sequence), CDR1 reads MNHEY and CDR2 reads SMNVEV. V ends up 5 bases short and J 9 bases short, with an unmatched junction base count of 6. The CDR3 runs 14 residues from the cysteine to the phenylalanine. Only the CDR3 DNA is retained, 42 bases long and in frame from the first base. This receptor was taken from a man aged 40-49 years with active or convalescent COVID-19. Source material: peripheral blood. The rearrangement combines TRBV27 with TRBJ1-6, with 8 bases aligning to TRBD1. The sequenced DNA is TGTGCCAGCAGTCAAGGACAGGGTAGTTCACCCCTCCACTTT. This sequence encodes CASSQGQGSSPLHF.